This is a list of T cell receptor beta chains from one sample in a study of cytomegalovirus exposure and HLA in healthy donors. Profiled with immunoSEQ multiplex PCR; TCRdb holds only in-frame clones, not every one. Here the sample spans about 160,000 clones, just under 80% being singletons. The sequencing sample was made of PBMCs. The receptors shown here come from a woman aged 45 to 65 in good health and CMV-seronegative. CDR3s include the opening cysteine and the closing phenylalanine or tryptophan. Fields, in order: V gene, J gene, D gene, clone size, CDR3 protein, CDR3 DNA. D genes are given only for firm matches. Clone sizes are given selectively: once, few, many, or a class where the clone is expanded.

TRBV27	TRBJ1-6	-	-	CASTLSQADNSPLHF	TGTGCCAGCACCCTGTCCCAGGCAGATAATTCACCCCTCCACTTT
TRBV6-6	TRBJ1-5	-	once	CASSYSRGTEPQHF	TGTGCCAGCAGTTACTCCAGGGGAACTGAGCCCCAGCATTTT
TRBV28	TRBJ2-1	-	-	CASSRGVHNEQFF	TGTGCCAGCAGCCGCGGGGTACACAATGAGCAGTTCTTC
TRBV2	TRBJ2-1	TRBD2	-	CASSDLAGSYNEQFF	TGTGCCAGCAGCGACCTAGCGGGCAGCTACAATGAGCAGTTCTTC
TRBV19	TRBJ1-2	TRBD1	-	CASSIKAGGVDGYTF	TGTGCCAGTAGTATAAAAGCAGGGGGAGTGGATGGCTACACCTTC
TRBV7-2	TRBJ2-3	TRBD2	-	CASSLSGTGTDTQYF	TGTGCCAGCAGCTTAAGCGGGACGGGAACAGATACGCAGTATTTT
TRBV28	TRBJ1-4	TRBD1	-	CASSLGQVEEKLFF	TGTGCCAGCAGTTTGGGACAGGTAGAGGAAAAACTGTTTTTT
TRBV7-2	TRBJ2-1	TRBD2	-	CASRPIAGVGYNEQFF	TGTGCCAGCAGACCGATAGCGGGAGTGGGTTACAATGAGCAGTTCTTC
TRBV27	TRBJ1-1	TRBD1	-	CASSLGGTGRTEAFF	TGTGCCAGCAGTTTAGGTGGGACAGGGCGGACTGAAGCTTTCTTT
TRBV5-4	TRBJ1-1	-	-	CASTRSIGQPGEAFF	TGTGCCAGCACCCGGTCAATAGGACAACCCGGTGAAGCTTTCTTT
TRBV10-3	TRBJ2-1	TRBD2	few	CAIRRIAGGRVNEQFF	TGTGCCATCAGGAGAATAGCGGGAGGGAGGGTCAATGAGCAGTTCTTC
TRBV2	TRBJ2-2	-	-	CASVVRVDTGELFF	TGTGCCAGTGTAGTCAGGGTGGACACCGGGGAGCTGTTTTTT
TRBV5-1	TRBJ2-5	TRBD1	-	CASSRDRGETQYF	TGCGCCAGCAGCAGGGACAGGGGGGAGACCCAGTACTTC
TRBV28	TRBJ2-7	TRBD2	-	CASSLTSGFSYEQYF	TGTGCCAGCAGTTTGACTAGCGGGTTCTCCTACGAGCAGTACTTC
TRBV5-4	TRBJ1-1	-	few	CASSSGDPGTEAFF	TGTGCCAGCAGCTCCGGTGATCCGGGGACTGAAGCTTTCTTT
TRBV7-3	TRBJ1-1	TRBD1	few	CASSSGDRADTEAFF	TGTGCCAGCAGCTCCGGGGACAGGGCAGACACTGAAGCTTTCTTT
TRBV6-5	TRBJ1-1	-	-	CASSDPERGCEAFF	TGTGCCAGCAGTGACCCGGAAAGGGGGTGCGAAGCTTTCTTT
TRBV7-2	TRBJ2-7	-	-	CASRTGPNEQYF	TGTGCCAGCAGAACAGGGCCCAACGAGCAGTACTTC
TRBV9	TRBJ2-1	-	-	CASSVEVGPPSNEQFF	TGTGCCAGCAGCGTAGAGGTGGGCCCTCCCTCGAATGAGCAGTTCTTC
TRBV6-5	TRBJ2-5	TRBD2	once	CASRDRGGLETQYF	TGTGCCAGCAGGGATCGGGGGGGATTAGAGACCCAGTACTTC
TRBV30	TRBJ2-1	TRBD2	-	CAWTAGLALYNEQFF	TGTGCCTGGACGGCGGGACTAGCGCTCTACAATGAGCAGTTCTTC
TRBV6-1	TRBJ1-5	-	-	CASSDWQGRSNQPQHF	TGTGCCAGCAGTGATTGGCAGGGTAGAAGCAATCAGCCCCAGCATTTT
TRBV7-6	TRBJ2-3	-	-	CASSPPPGGPTDTQYF	TGTGCCAGCAGCCCACCCCCCGGGGGGCCCACAGATACGCAGTATTTT
TRBV14	TRBJ1-1	-	-	CASSQVGQSLRGAFF	TGTGCCAGCAGCCAAGTTGGCCAGAGCCTAAGGGGAGCTTTCTTT
TRBV10-3	TRBJ1-1	TRBD1	-	CAISESESGGNTEAFF	TGTGCCATCAGTGAGTCGGAGTCAGGGGGCAACACTGAAGCTTTCTTT
TRBV11-2	TRBJ1-4	-	-	CASSLASAGTNEKLFF	TGTGCCAGCAGCTTAGCGTCGGCAGGGACTAATGAAAAACTGTTTTTT
TRBV25-1	TRBJ1-1	-	-	CASSESGRGANTEAFF	TGTGCCAGCAGTGAATCAGGGCGGGGGGCGAACACTGAAGCTTTCTTT
TRBV9	TRBJ2-3	TRBD2	-	CASSVTGTRADTQYF	TGTGCCAGCAGCGTCACCGGGACTAGAGCAGATACGCAGTATTTT
TRBV9	TRBJ2-7	-	-	CASSVEGWGSEQYF	TGTGCCAGCAGCGTAGAGGGTTGGGGCTCCGAGCAGTACTTC
TRBV12-5	TRBJ2-5	-	-	CASGLGTHRAQETQYF	TGTGCTAGTGGTTTGGGGACACACCGAGCCCAAGAGACCCAGTACTTC
TRBV18	TRBJ1-1	-	-	CASSTDRNTEAFF	TGTGCCAGCTCAACCGACAGGAACACTGAAGCTTTCTTT
TRBV6-5	TRBJ1-2	TRBD1	few	CASSYSPDRVGGYTF	TGTGCCAGCAGTTACTCGCCGGACAGGGTTGGAGGCTACACCTTC
TRBV5-4	TRBJ1-1	-	-	CASSPNLSPNTEAFF	TGTGCCAGCAGCCCTAACTTATCCCCGAACACTGAAGCTTTCTTT
TRBV28	TRBJ1-6	TRBD1	-	CATTPRQGRSPLHF	TGTGCCACCACCCCTCGACAGGGAAGATCACCCCTCCACTTT
TRBV5-5	TRBJ1-1	-	-	CASRNPRAEAFF	TGTGCCAGCAGAAACCCCCGAGCCGAAGCTTTCTTT
TRBV7-3	TRBJ2-3	TRBD2	-	CASSLRSLAGGKDTQYF	TGTGCCAGCAGCTTAAGGTCCCTAGCGGGAGGTAAAGATACGCAGTATTTT
TRBV5-4	TRBJ2-3	TRBD2	-	CASSYSGGTDTQYF	TGTGCCAGCAGCTATAGCGGGGGCACAGATACGCAGTATTTT